Following are 11 T cell receptor beta chains from one sample sequenced in a study of T cell responses to AZD1222 COVID-19 vaccine. Measured with immunoSEQ multiplex PCR; TCRdb has only the in-frame clones, and not every one. The data show about 150,000 clones, 85% to 90% seen once. Specimen: peripheral blood, collected on day 0 of MenACWY control vaccination. All receptors derive from an adult in good health.

V and J are TRBV6-6 and TRBJ2-1; TRBD1 aligns across 9 bases. This CDR3 is 17 amino acids long. Germline loops: CDR1 MNHNY, CDR2 SVGAGI (reference sequence). The J segment lost 1 base and the V segment lost 5 bases, leaving 9 bases of the junction unmatched. The chain's CDR3 is CASSPSETGGSYNEQFF. For the CDR3, the DNA is TGTGCCAGCAGTCCTTCTGAGACAGGGGGATCCTACAATGAGCAGTTCTTC.

The V call is TRBV29-1, the J call TRBJ1-2, with 7 bases aligning to TRBD1. V was pared by 7 bases and J by 4 bases, with 6 bases of the junction left unmatched. There are 12 residues in the CDR3. The germline V gene encodes CDR1 SQVTM and CDR2 ANQGSEA. The CDR3 sequence: CSAQTGSYGYTF. The DNA of the CDR3 is TGCAGCGCCCAGACAGGGTCCTATGGCTACACCTTC.

CDR3 sequence reads: CASSFPRADTQYF. CDR3 DNA sequence: TGTGCCAGCAGTTTCCCGAGGGCAGATACGCAGTATTTT. J is TRBJ2-3 and V is TRBV28, with a possible D match to TRBD2 (5 bases). The CDR3 sequence is 13 residues long. Germline lookup yields CDR1 MDHEN and CDR2 SYDVKM. The ends were cut back, 3 bases at V and 4 bases at J, with 8 bases in the middle.

There are a few counts of this clone. This sample includes further DNA sequences coding for the same CDR3. The chain is built from TRBV19 and TRBJ2-7, with a weak D call TRBD2 (5 bases). Germline V gene data show CDR1 as LNHDA and CDR2 as SQIVND (reference sequence). CDR3 length: 13 amino acids. The V gene lost 1 base and the J gene lost 4 bases, with 8 bases spanning the gap. In nucleotides, the CDR3 is TGTGCCAGTAGTATAGGAAGCGGATACGAGCAGTACGTC. It yields the protein CASSIGSGYEQYV.

The rearrangement joins TRBV11-2 to TRBJ2-1; D may be TRBD2 (5 bases). The length of the CDR3 is 13 residues. Trimming cost V 5 bases and J 10 bases, with 15 bases left between them. Germline-derived CDR1 and CDR2 are SGHAT and FQNNGV. The CDR3: CASSPLGVEEQFF. Written as DNA, the CDR3 is TGTGCCAGCAGCCCCCTCGGGGTGGAGGAGCAGTTCTTC.

The rearrangement joins TRBV9 to TRBJ2-1; 9 bases line up with TRBD2. CDR3 length equals 14 residues. Germline V gene data show CDR1 as SGDLS and CDR2 as YYNGEE. V dropped 4 bases and J dropped 3; count of bases not matched to a gene: 2. The CDR3 DNA reads TGTGCCAGCAGCACGACTAGCGGCTACAATGAGCAGTTCTTC. Translation: CASSTTSGYNEQFF.

This chain joins TRBV4-1 and TRBJ2-3, with 10 nucleotides matching TRBD2. Germline CDR1 is MGHRA and CDR2 is YSYEKL. This CDR3 comprises 16 residues. The V segment lost 0 bases and the J segment 4 bases; nucleotides outside the gene matches: 4. This CDR3 is CASSQDLAGVPDTQYF. The CDR3 nucleotides are TGCGCCAGCAGCCAAGACCTAGCGGGGGTTCCAGATACGCAGTATTTT.

The CDR3 DNA reads TGTGCCAGCTCACCGGGTCATAATCAGCCCCAGCATTTT. Translation: CASSPGHNQPQHF. The chain links TRBV18 to TRBJ1-5; D is unclear. Between the trimmed V and J ends, which lost 3 bases and 4 bases, there was a span of 7 bases. Germline lookup yields CDR1 KGHSH and CDR2 LQKENI. This CDR3 is built from 13 residues.

The chain carries TRBV15 and TRBJ2-2, with 11 positions matching TRBD2. This CDR3 comprises 19 residues. Germline loops: CDR1 LNHNV, CDR2 YYDKDF (reference sequence). V lost 0 bases to trimming and J lost 0 bases; unmatched junction nucleotides: 6. CDR3 in amino acids: CATSRDITSGGPNTGELFF. CDR3 nucleotides: TGTGCCACCAGCAGAGATATTACTAGCGGGGGCCCGAACACCGGGGAGCTGTTTTTT. The whole variable domain, filled in from reference TRBV15 and TRBJ2-2, reads DAMVIQNPRYQVTQFGKPVTLSCSQTLNHNVMYWYQQKSSQAPKLLFHYYDKDFNNEADTPDNFQSRRPNTSFCFLDIRSPGLGDTAMYLCATSRDITSGGPNTGELFFGEGSRLTVL.

The V and J genes are TRBV11-2 and TRBJ2-1; 7 bases are shared with TRBD2. This CDR3 region has 15 residues. Germline CDR1 and CDR2: SGHAT and FQNNGV. V lost 3 bases to trimming and J lost 9 bases; unmatched junction nucleotides: 11. The CDR3 DNA reads TGTGCCAGCAGCTTGACTAGCCGGGGCGGTGGTGAGCAGTTCTTC. Translation: CASSLTSRGGGEQFF.

The chain is built from TRBV9 and TRBJ2-3; no reliable D call. CDR1 and CDR2 (germline): SGDLS, YYNGEE. V was clipped by 2 bases and J by 1 base, with 11 bases between them. CDR3 length: 15 amino acids. In DNA form, the CDR3 reads TGTGCCAGCAGCGTTCTTAGTCAAGGCACAGATACGCAGTATTTT. It translates to CASSVLSQGTDTQYF.